The 10 T cell receptor beta chains given below trace back to one sample, sequenced in a study of human T cells and chemical hapten exposure (dated by TCRdb to the early 2020s). Libraries were made using RACE. Data came from a NextSeq 500. TCRdb reprocessing: public reads trimmed at Q25 with fastp, clones called with MiXCR, in-frame beta chains kept. One record per CDR3 amino acid sequence lists the most common genes and DNA. The sample data list 89,000 or so distinct CDR3 sequences, and 6% to 8.5% of these were observed just once. The leading ten clones occupy around 1.3% of the sample. Taken with the paper, the label for time point translates to: patch test 2, 6 weeks after DPC sensitization. According to the study, the label for this sample's treatment or condition signals: therapeutic diphenylcyclopropenone sensitization with weekly scalp DPC. Sequencing used whole blood, obtained in connection with sensitization to the hapten diphenylcyclopropenone (DPC). The receptors originated from a woman aged 25 to 39 with alopecia areata. Some clones in this sample may be carry-over from other donors' samples.

Many counts were recorded for this clonotype. V gene TRBV7-6 combines with J gene TRBJ1-4; D is possibly TRBD1 (5 bases). Germline CDR1 and CDR2: SGHVS and FNYEAQ. CDR3 size: 16 residues. V was shortened by 5 bases and J by 3 bases, with 16 bases between the two germline ends. Here the CDR3 DNA reads TGTGCCAGCAGCCCCACTCAATGGGGGGCTAATGAAAAACTGTTTTTT. Protein product: CASSPTQWGANEKLFF.

This clonotype was seen at least ten times. The chain joins TRBV6-5 to TRBJ1-2, with 8 positions matching TRBD1. Trimming took 2 bases from V and 6 from J; bases not matched to a gene: 2. The germline gives CDR1 MNHEY, CDR2 SVGAGI. The CDR3 length is 13 residues. CDR3 sequence: CASSYRTGNGYTF. The DNA for the CDR3 is TGTGCCAGCAGTTACCGGACAGGGAATGGCTACACCTTC.

The sample holds many counts of this clonotype. The CDR3 region has the DNA TGTGCCAGCAGTTTAGGACCGACCTACGAGCAGTACTTC. Translating it yields CASSLGPTYEQYF. The V gene is TRBV27, the J gene TRBJ2-7; D is unclear. The CDR3 runs 13 residues. Trimming stripped 2 bases from V and 2 bases from J, with 7 bases between. Germline assignment: CDR1 MNHEY and CDR2 SMNVEV (reference sequence).

This clonotype has more than one count but fewer than ten. The chain couples TRBV29-1 to TRBJ2-5, with 11 nucleotides matching TRBD1. V trimming: 4 bases; J trimming: 5 bases; junction bases outside the gene matches: 6. This CDR3 spans 14 amino acids. Germline lookup yields CDR1 SQVTM and CDR2 ANQGSEA. The CDR3 nucleotides are TGCAGCGTTGGATGGACAGGGGGCCTCGAGACCCAGTACTTC. Protein product: CSVGWTGGLETQYF.

This clonotype was counted between two and nine times. At one boundary the junction diverges from the germline segment, which might be a read error. The chain couples TRBV12-3 or TRBV12-4 to TRBJ1-3; 8 bases are a match to TRBD1. The CDR3 consists of 11 residues. CDR3 in amino acids: CASSFPGQENF. CDR3 bases: TGTGCCAGCAGTTTCCCGGGACAGGAGAATTTT.

Many counts were recorded for this clonotype. The chain is built from TRBV23-1 and TRBJ2-1, with a possible D match to TRBD1 (6 bases). TRBV23-1 is labeled an ORF, and its function is uncertain. This CDR3 is 11 amino acids long. V was shortened by 9 bases and J by 5 bases, with 8 bases between the two germline ends. The DNA for the CDR3 is TGCGCCAGTCAGGGGAACAATGAGCAGTTCTTC. Its protein product is CASQGNNEQFF.

This clonotype was counted many times. The CDR3 sequence is CASNDRGGTEAFF. The CDR3 DNA follows: TGTGCCAGCAACGACAGGGGAGGCACTGAAGCTTTCTTT. This chain links TRBV12-3 or TRBV12-4 with TRBJ1-1, with 8 bases identical to TRBD1. The CDR3 consists of 13 residues. Trimming at V came to 7 bases and at J to 4 bases, leaving 5 bases not matched to a gene.

This clonotype was counted a single time. This rearrangement joins TRBV5-1 to TRBJ2-3; 7 nucleotides align to TRBD1. Unmatched junction bases numbered 12, after V lost 0 bases and J lost 2 bases. The CDR3 extends over 18 amino acids. Germline CDR1 and CDR2: SGHRS and YFSETQ. DNA of the CDR3: TGCGCCAGCAGCTTGGAGCTAAAAATAGAGGGGGCCACAGATACGCAGTATTTT. Translating it yields CASSLELKIEGATDTQYF.

This clonotype was picked up many times. CDR3 sequence (DNA): TGTGCCAGCAGCCACCCGGACCTTGAAGCTTTCTTT. It is translated as CASSHPDLEAFF. The J gene is TRBJ1-1, the V gene TRBV5-4; D not resolved. The CDR3 is made up of 12 amino acids. Deletions cut 4 bases from V and 7 bases from J, with 11 bases between. The germline V gene encodes CDR1 SGHNT and CDR2 YYREEE (reference sequence).

This clonotype was counted many times. The chain has TRBV7-9 and TRBJ2-4; 9 bases match TRBD1. Germline V gene data show CDR1 as SEHNR and CDR2 as FQNEAQ (reference sequence). V shed 5 bases and J 0 bases; nucleotides not matched to a gene: 5. The CDR3 contains 16 residues. The CDR3 bases are TGTGCCAGCAGCGCAGGACAGGGGTTAGCCAAAAACATTCAGTACTTC. Protein product: CASSAGQGLAKNIQYF.